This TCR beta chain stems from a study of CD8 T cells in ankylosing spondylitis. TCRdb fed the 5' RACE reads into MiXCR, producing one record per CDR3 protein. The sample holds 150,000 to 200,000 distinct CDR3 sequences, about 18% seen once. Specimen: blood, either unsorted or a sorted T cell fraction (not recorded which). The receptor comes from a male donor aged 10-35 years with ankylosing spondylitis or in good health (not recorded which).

The CDR3 sequence is CASSLEQLMNIQYF. The CDR3 DNA reads TGTGCCAGCAGTTTGGAACAACTGATGAACATTCAGTACTTC. The rearrangement joins TRBV12-3 or TRBV12-4 to TRBJ2-4, with D unresolved. V was pared by 3 bases and J by 7 bases, with 13 bases between. The CDR3 totals 14 residues.